These 18 T cell receptor beta chains were all obtained from the same sample, sequenced in a study of cytomegalovirus exposure and HLA in healthy donors. Both 60 Vbeta primers and 13 Jbeta primers went into the PCR. Clones were read by immunoSEQ multiplex PCR, and TCRdb kept only the in-frame ones, dropping some. The sample has about 110,000 clones, 60% to 80% seen once. Sequencing was done on a sample of PBMCs. The receptor set was obtained from a man between 18 and 35 years old in good health and CMV-seropositive.

The CDR3 region is CASSPGQGLRDETQYF. The CDR3 nucleotides are TGTGCCAGCAGCCCGGGACAGGGTCTCAGAGACGAGACCCAGTACTTC. The chain uses TRBV7-9 and TRBJ2-5; 9 positions agree with TRBD1. Trimming removed 5 bases from V and 5 bases from J; junction bases left unmatched: 12. This CDR3 region has 16 residues. Germline assignment: CDR1 SEHNR and CDR2 FQNEAQ (reference sequence).

The chain links TRBV2 to TRBJ2-2; TRBD1 aligns across 8 bases. The germline V gene has CDR1 SNHLY and CDR2 FYNNEI. The CDR3 spans 14 residues. With V trimmed by 6 bases and J by 6 bases, 6 bases remained unmatched. The CDR3 here is CASSADRVSGELFF. The CDR3 DNA reads as TGTGCCAGCAGCGCGGACAGGGTTTCCGGGGAGCTGTTTTTT.

This chain uses TRBV6-5 with TRBJ2-1; tentative D call: TRBD1 (5 bases). This CDR3 region has 14 residues. Germline assignment: CDR1 MNHEY and CDR2 SVGAGI. V was pared by 6 bases and J by 5 bases, with 14 bases between. The CDR3 region is CASRVKGSNNEQFF. For the CDR3, the DNA is TGTGCCAGCAGGGTAAAGGGGTCCAACAATGAGCAGTTCTTC.

The V call is TRBV5-4, the J call TRBJ1-6; D not certain. CDR1 and CDR2 from the germline V gene are SGHNT and YYREEE (reference sequence). The CDR3 spans 15 residues. V lost 0 bases and J lost 3, with 7 bases in between. This CDR3 reads CASSLVAGYNSPLHF. In DNA form, the CDR3 reads TGTGCCAGCAGCTTGGTAGCCGGCTATAATTCACCCCTCCACTTT.

This chain uses TRBV10-3 with TRBJ1-3; 8 nucleotides line up with TRBD1. The germline V gene encodes CDR1 ENHRY and CDR2 SYGVKD. The CDR3 consists of 14 residues. V shed 7 bases, J shed 5 bases, and the junction held 7 bases outside the gene matches. CDR3 nucleotide sequence: TGTGCCATCACCCAAGGACAGGGCCGAAACACCATATATTTT. It is translated as CAITQGQGRNTIYF.

This chain links TRBV27 with TRBJ2-3, with TRBD2 matching 10 bases. This CDR3 is 16 amino acids long. The V and J ends lost 6 bases and 0 bases, in that order; junction bases with no gene match: 6. The V gene's germline CDR1 is MNHEY and CDR2 SMNVEV (reference sequence). The CDR3 sequence: CASSLLAGFSTDTQYF. The CDR3 DNA reads as TGTGCCAGCAGCCTACTAGCGGGGTTTAGCACAGATACGCAGTATTTT.

The chain is built from TRBV11-1 and TRBJ1-1; 12 bases match TRBD1. Trimming at V came to 5 bases and at J to 6 bases, leaving 4 bases not matched to a gene. Germline V gene lookup returns CDR1 SGHAT and CDR2 FQDESV (reference sequence). CDR3 length equals 14 residues. As DNA, the CDR3 is TGTGCCAGCAGCCCGGGACAGGGGGCCTCTGAAGCTTTCTTT. Translated, it gives CASSPGQGASEAFF. Full variable domain (rest looked up from reference TRBV11-1 and TRBJ1-1): EAEVAQSPRYKITEKSQAVAFWCDPISGHATLYWYRQILGQGPELLVQFQDESVVDDSQLPKDRFSAERLKGVDSTLKIQPAELGDSAMYLCASSPGQGASEAFFGQGTRLTVV.

V usage is TRBV7-2 and J usage is TRBJ1-1; possibly TRBD1 for D (6 bases). Trimming left V 0 bases short and J 10 bases short, with 15 bases between. Germline V CDR1 and CDR2: SGHTA, FQGNSA. The CDR3 contains 14 residues. The CDR3 DNA reads TGTGCCAGCAGCTTAGCCCGGGGGGCGAGGGGAGCTTTCTTT. It specifies CASSLARGARGAFF.

This clone was seen a few times. The CDR3 DNA reads TGTGCCAGCAGTTTGGGGGGAGGGGGTCAGCCCCAGCATTTT. Translated, it gives CASSLGGGGQPQHF. The V and J genes are TRBV28 and TRBJ1-5; a possible D gene is TRBD1 (6 bases). The CDR3 has 14 amino acids. The germline CDR1 and CDR2 sequences are MDHEN and SYDVKM. V was pared by 3 bases and J by 6 bases, with 12 bases between.

The table lists this clone with a few counts. The J gene is TRBJ1-5, the V gene TRBV14; tentative D call: TRBD1 (6 bases). The CDR3 sequence is 14 residues long. Germline V gene data show CDR1 as SGHDN and CDR2 as FVKESK. Between the trimmed V and J ends, which lost 6 bases and 4 bases, there was a span of 13 bases. The CDR3 DNA reads as TGTGCCAGCAGTTTGGGGGCCGGTAATCAGCCCCAGCATTTT. It codes for CASSLGAGNQPQHF.

There are a few counts of this clone. V and J are TRBV18 and TRBJ1-1, with D possibly TRBD1 on 6 matching bases. Germline V CDR1 and CDR2: KGHSH, LQKENI. This CDR3 has 12 residues. V shed 3 bases and J shed 7 bases, with 9 bases lying between them. The CDR3 nucleotides read TGTGCCAGCTCACCCCAGGGGTATGAAGCTTTCTTT. Its protein product is CASSPQGYEAFF.

The genes are TRBV25-1 and TRBJ1-1; TRBD1 agrees at 8 bases. Trimming at V came to 4 bases and at J to 2 bases, leaving 12 bases not matched to a gene. Germline V gives CDR1 MGHDK, CDR2 SYGVNS. CDR3 length equals 17 residues. CDR3 nucleotides: TGTGCCAGCAGTGTCCTCGGCAGGGGGCATCCAAACACTGAAGCTTTCTTT. This codes for CASSVLGRGHPNTEAFF.

This clone was picked up one time. The chain uses TRBV27 and TRBJ2-2; possibly TRBD1 for D (5 bases). The V end lost 7 bases, the J end lost 7 bases, and 13 bases lay between the germline ends. This CDR3 contains 13 residues. CDR1 is MNHEY and CDR2 is SMNVEV in the germline V gene (reference sequence). For the CDR3, the DNA is TGTGCCAGCACGGACCAGGGTGTCGGGGAGCTGTTTTTT. Amino acid sequence: CASTDQGVGELFF.

This clone has a single count. This chain connects TRBV19 to TRBJ2-3; no definite D call. The germline CDR1 and CDR2 sequences are LNHDA and SQIVND (reference sequence). V lost 9 bases and J 0 bases, leaving 10 bases between the germline ends. The CDR3 consists of 13 residues. This CDR3 reads CASRQLSTDTQYF. CDR3 DNA sequence: TGTGCCAGCCGCCAACTTAGCACAGATACGCAGTATTTT. The full variable domain, rest sourced from reference TRBV19 and TRBJ2-3, is DGGITQSPKYLFRKEGQNVTLSCEQNLNHDAMYWYRQDPGQGLRLIYYSQIVNDFQKGDIAEGYSVSREKKESFPLTVTSAQKNPTAFYLCASRQLSTDTQYFGPGTRLTVL.

Here the CDR3 DNA reads TGCGCCAGCAGTGCCTCGGTCGCGATCTACGAGCAGTACTTC. This translates into CASSASVAIYEQYF. The chain uses TRBV10-1 and TRBJ2-7; no firm D call. Germline assignment: CDR1 WNHNN and CDR2 SYGVQD (reference sequence). This CDR3 contains 14 residues. V lost 4 bases and J lost 3, with 13 bases in between.

The rearrangement uses TRBV5-1 and TRBJ1-1, with D unclear. The germline V and J ends were trimmed by 0 bases and 7 bases, with 16 bases remaining between them. The CDR3 extends over 15 amino acids. CDR1 and CDR2 (germline): SGHRS, YFSETQ. This CDR3 is CASSLEAGSYREAFF. The CDR3 DNA reads as TGCGCCAGCAGCTTGGAGGCGGGCTCTTATCGTGAAGCTTTCTTT.

The chain joins TRBV6-1 to TRBJ2-5; 9 bases are shared with TRBD1. After removal of 7 bases from V and 3 bases from J, the junction contained 9 bases not matched to a gene. This CDR3 comprises 15 residues. Germline-derived CDR1 and CDR2 are MNHNS and SASEGT. The CDR3 sequence: CASIPTDRGEETQYF. The DNA of the CDR3 is TGTGCCAGCATCCCAACGGACAGGGGCGAAGAGACCCAGTACTTC.

V and J are TRBV7-3 and TRBJ2-7; no reliable D call. The CDR3 extends over 14 amino acids. Germline values: CDR1 SGHTA, CDR2 FQGTGA. Trimming pared 5 bases from V and 0 bases from J, leaving 11 bases between. DNA for the CDR3: TGTGCCAGCAGCCGGGTGGCGGACTCCTACGAGCAGTACGTC. It encodes CASSRVADSYEQYV.